These 21 T cell receptor beta chains came from one sample sequenced in a study of T cell repertoires in cytomegalovirus infection. TCRdb re-called the reads through MiXCR, storing one row per CDR3 protein. The table has around 490,000 distinct CDR3 sequences, approximately 26% seen once. The material sequenced was PBMCs. The receptors originated from a human donor in good health (CMV status not recorded). Some clones in this sample may be carry-over from other donors' samples.

This clonotype has just a few counts. J is TRBJ2-1 and V is TRBV6-2 or TRBV6-3, with TRBD2 matching over 16 bases. The trim removed 2 bases at V and 6 bases at J, leaving 10 bases unmatched. The CDR3 totals 19 residues. Germline loops: CDR1 MNHEY, CDR2 SVGEGT. The CDR3: CASSYQPGLAGGPSNEQFF. CDR3 DNA sequence: TGTGCCAGCAGTTACCAACCGGGACTAGCGGGAGGGCCCAGCAATGAGCAGTTCTTC.

V usage is TRBV10-3 and J usage is TRBJ2-1; D is unresolved. The CDR3 runs 12 residues. Germline CDR1 and CDR2: ENHRY and SYGVKD. Trimming shortened V by 3 bases and J by 4 bases, and 4 bases separated the two germline ends. CDR3 nucleotides: TGTGCCATCAGTGACCCATACAATGAGCAGTTCTTC. Protein: CAISDPYNEQFF.

The chain couples TRBV30 to TRBJ1-5, with 7 positions matching TRBD1. This CDR3 spans 13 amino acids. Looked up from germline, CDR1 is GTSNPN and CDR2 is SVGIG (reference sequence). Trimming took 5 bases from V and 9 from J; bases not matched to a gene: 10. The CDR3 nucleotides are TGTGCCTGGGGCTCACAGGGGCCGGGGCCCCAGCATTTT. Its protein is CAWGSQGPGPQHF.

This clonotype has a count of ten or more. The chain recombines TRBV7-2 with TRBJ2-5, with TRBD2 matching 8 bases. CDR1 and CDR2 from the germline V gene are SGHTA and FQGNSA. CDR3 length: 15 amino acids. J gave up 5 bases and V 2 bases, and 7 bases lay outside the gene matches. CDR3 bases: TGTGCCAGCAGCTTATTTTCACCGGGGGGGGAGACCCAGTACTTC. It codes for CASSLFSPGGETQYF.

The rearrangement uses TRBV24-1 and TRBJ2-7, with 8 bases that match TRBD2. From germline, CDR1 is KGHDR and CDR2 SFDVKD. The CDR3 consists of 13 residues. Trimming took 1 base from V and 5 from J; bases not matched to a gene: 0. The CDR3 region is CATSDLAGDEQYF. For the CDR3, the DNA is TGTGCCACCAGTGATTTAGCGGGAGACGAGCAGTACTTC.

V and J are TRBV28 and TRBJ1-5; D is uncertain. The germline CDR1 and CDR2 sequences are MDHEN and SYDVKM. This CDR3 has 14 residues. Trimming left V 2 bases short and J 5 bases short, with 10 bases between. In DNA form, the CDR3 reads TGTGCCAGCAGTTTAGAGGCAGGTTATCAGCCCCAGCATTTT. This translates into CASSLEAGYQPQHF.

The chain couples TRBV9 to TRBJ1-2; perhaps TRBD1 as D (6 bases). Germline CDR1 reads SGDLS; CDR2 reads YYNGEE. V lost 3 bases and J lost 8, with 20 bases in between. This CDR3 has 15 residues. Here the CDR3 DNA reads TGTGCCAGCAGCGGACGAAAGACAGGTCGGCGGGGCTACACCTTC. As protein: CASSGRKTGRRGYTF.

This chain uses TRBV5-1 with TRBJ2-1; D not resolved. The V and J ends lost 0 bases and 3 bases respectively, with 10 bases between them. The CDR3 length is 15 residues. Germline loops: CDR1 SGHRS, CDR2 YFSETQ. The CDR3 here is CASSLEVGDYNEQFF. CDR3 coding DNA: TGCGCCAGCAGCTTGGAGGTCGGCGACTACAATGAGCAGTTCTTC.

V gene TRBV24-1 combines with J gene TRBJ2-3; TRBD2 is a possible D gene (6 bases). Per germline, CDR1 KGHDR and CDR2 SFDVKD. Deletions cut 4 bases from V and 0 bases from J, with 19 bases between. The CDR3 covers 18 residues. CDR3 bases: TGTGCCACCAGTGACCCGGAGGGGAGTGCGATAAGCACAGATACGCAGTATTTT. Protein: CATSDPEGSAISTDTQYF.

This clonotype was seen many times. The chain is built from TRBV11-1 and TRBJ1-2; 8 bases map to TRBD1. In germline, CDR1 is SGHAT, CDR2 FQDESV (reference sequence). This CDR3 has 14 residues. V dropped 1 base and J dropped 13; count of bases not matched to a gene: 11. CDR3 loop: CASSLGAGTGVCTF. The CDR3 DNA is TGTGCCAGCAGCTTAGGGGCCGGGACAGGAGTCTGCACCTTC.

As DNA, the CDR3 is TGTGCCACCAGTGATTTTAGGGACAGCGGGATATCCTACAATGAGCAGTTCTTC. It encodes CATSDFRDSGISYNEQFF. The rearrangement joins TRBV24-1 to TRBJ2-1; D might be TRBD1 or TRBD2, each matching 7 bases. V lost 1 base, J lost 1 base, and 16 bases lay in between. The germline CDR1 and CDR2 sequences are KGHDR and SFDVKD. This CDR3 is 18 amino acids long.

This clonotype has just one count. Just one base apart from a much larger clone, this may be a read error. In this CDR3 the conserved last residue, phenylalanine or tryptophan, is missing, so a read error is likely. The V gene is TRBV7-8, the J gene TRBJ2-5; D is possibly TRBD1 (6 bases). The germline V and J ends were trimmed by 2 bases and 5 bases, with 15 bases remaining between them. The CDR3 extends over 15 amino acids. The germline gives CDR1 SGHVS, CDR2 FQNEAQ. The chain's CDR3 is CASSLNRDPLETQYY. The CDR3 DNA follows: TGTGCCAGCAGCTTAAACAGGGATCCCCTGGAGACCCAGTACTAC.

Only a few counts were recorded for this clonotype. V gene TRBV11-2 combines with J gene TRBJ2-4; 9 bases agree with TRBD2. J was trimmed by 0 bases and V by 2 bases; bases with no gene match: 8. The V gene's germline CDR1 is SGHAT and CDR2 FQNNGV. The CDR3 length is 18 residues. This CDR3 reads CASSLFAGGGLAKNIQYF. CDR3 nucleotides: TGTGCCAGCAGCTTATTTGCGGGAGGGGGTCTAGCCAAAAACATTCAGTACTTC.

The chain uses TRBV6-2 or TRBV6-3 and TRBJ2-3, with D unclear. Trimming took off 5 bases at V and 5 bases at J, with 29 bases between the two ends. The CDR3 is 19 amino acids. Germline values: CDR1 MNHEY, CDR2 SVGEGT. The CDR3 is CASSSPRPSEARDEDTQYF. The DNA of the CDR3 is TGTGCCAGCAGTAGTCCTCGGCCTTCCGAGGCTAGGGATGAAGATACGCAGTATTTT.

This clonotype occurred a few times. The chain couples TRBV28 to TRBJ2-3; TRBD1 aligns across 7 bases. The CDR3 extends over 14 amino acids. Per the germline V gene, CDR1 is MDHEN and CDR2 is SYDVKM. V shed 8 bases, J shed 2 bases, and the junction held 7 bases outside the gene matches. Written as DNA, the CDR3 is TGTGCCAGCGGACAGGCGCTTACCACAGATACGCAGTATTTT. This encodes CASGQALTTDTQYF.

The chain employs TRBV28 and TRBJ1-5; tentative D call: TRBD1 (6 bases). This CDR3 has 17 amino acids. Germline-derived CDR1 and CDR2 are MDHEN and SYDVKM. The V and J ends lost 10 bases and 0 bases respectively, with 22 bases between them. This CDR3 is CATFGFEGGYSNQPQHF. The CDR3 bases are TGTGCCACCTTCGGCTTCGAGGGGGGATATAGCAATCAGCCCCAGCATTTT.

This clonotype occurred once. This sequence joins TRBV19 and TRBJ1-2; D may be TRBD1 (6 bases). V dropped 3 bases and J dropped 7 bases, with 9 bases sitting between them. Looked up from germline, CDR1 is LNHDA and CDR2 is SQIVND (reference sequence). The CDR3 spans 12 residues. The CDR3 region has the DNA TGTGCCAGTAGTATTAACAGGGTTGGCTACACCTTC. Encoded protein: CASSINRVGYTF.

V and J are TRBV5-1 and TRBJ2-5; D is possibly TRBD1 (6 bases). The germline gives CDR1 SGHRS, CDR2 YFSETQ. The V end lost 4 bases, the J end lost 2 bases, and 15 bases lay between the germline ends. CDR3 size: 15 residues. This CDR3 reads CASSRDRSSQETQYF. CDR3 in DNA: TGCGCCAGCAGCCGCGACAGGTCATCTCAAGAGACCCAGTACTTC.

The chain links TRBV20-1 to TRBJ2-1, with 10 positions matching TRBD2. The CDR3 length is 14 residues. Germline CDR1 is DFQATT and CDR2 is SNEGSKA (reference sequence). J was trimmed by 7 bases and V by 3 bases; bases with no gene match: 6. In DNA form, the CDR3 reads TGCAGTGCTAGGGGTCTAGCGGGAGAGAATGAGCAGTTCTTC. This gives the protein CSARGLAGENEQFF.

This clonotype was observed at least ten times. The chain couples TRBV12-3 or TRBV12-4 to TRBJ1-5; the D gene is possibly TRBD1 (6 bases). Trimming stripped 8 bases from V and 4 bases from J, with 18 bases between. The CDR3 contains 15 residues. CDR3 region: CASATGQGSNQPQHF. CDR3 bases: TGTGCCAGCGCCACCGGGCAGGGGTCTAATCAGCCCCAGCATTTT.

V gene TRBV10-3 combines with J gene TRBJ2-1; 7 bases map to TRBD2. From germline, CDR1 is ENHRY and CDR2 SYGVKD. V gave up 4 bases and J gave up 1 base; unmatched junction bases: 7. The CDR3 spans 16 residues. CDR3 region: CAISGEGVWSYNEQFF. The CDR3 region has the DNA TGTGCCATCAGTGGGGAGGGAGTTTGGTCCTACAATGAGCAGTTCTTC.